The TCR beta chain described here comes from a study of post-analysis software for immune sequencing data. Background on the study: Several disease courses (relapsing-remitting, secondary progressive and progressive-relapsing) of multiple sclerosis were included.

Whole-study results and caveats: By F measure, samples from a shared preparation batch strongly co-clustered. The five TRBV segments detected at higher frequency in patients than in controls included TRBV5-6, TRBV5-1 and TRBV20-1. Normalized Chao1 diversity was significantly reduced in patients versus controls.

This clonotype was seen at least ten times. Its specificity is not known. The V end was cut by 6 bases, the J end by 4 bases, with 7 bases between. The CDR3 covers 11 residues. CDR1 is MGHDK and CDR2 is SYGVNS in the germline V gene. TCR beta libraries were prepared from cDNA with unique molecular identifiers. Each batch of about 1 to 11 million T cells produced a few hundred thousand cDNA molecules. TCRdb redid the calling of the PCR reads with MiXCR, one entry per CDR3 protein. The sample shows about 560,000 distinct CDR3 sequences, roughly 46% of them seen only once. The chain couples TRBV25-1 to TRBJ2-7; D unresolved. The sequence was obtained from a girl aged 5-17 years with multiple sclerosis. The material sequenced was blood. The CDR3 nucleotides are TGTGCCAGCAGCGATCCGTACGAGCAGTACTTC. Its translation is CASSDPYEQYF.